What follows are 22 T cell receptor beta chains derived from one specimen sequenced in a study of technical replicates of blood from a few donors. Clones were read by immunoSEQ multiplex PCR, and TCRdb kept only the in-frame ones, dropping some. This table holds 40,000 to 55,000 clones, 95% to 96% found once. Material: T cells isolated from PBMCs. These receptors came from a human donor in good health.

The chain has TRBV4-3 and TRBJ2-3; 7 bases fit TRBD1. CDR1 LGHNA and CDR2 YSLEER come from the germline V gene. The CDR3 runs 18 residues. The trim removed 0 bases at V and 2 bases at J, leaving 11 bases unmatched. Written as DNA, the CDR3 is TGCGCCAGCAGCCAAGACGATCTGACAGGGACATTCACAGATACGCAGTATTTT. Protein sequence: CASSQDDLTGTFTDTQYF.

In its sample, this clone was seen a few times. V gene TRBV4-3 combines with J gene TRBJ2-3, with 7 bases aligning to TRBD1. The CDR3 loop spans 15 amino acids. Germline loops: CDR1 LGHNA, CDR2 YSLEER. V lost 1 base to trimming and J lost 0 bases; unmatched junction nucleotides: 1. CDR3 loop: CASSQGTGSTDTQYF. In nucleotides, the CDR3 is TGCGCCAGCAGCCAAGGGACAGGCAGCACAGATACGCAGTATTTT.

This clone was seen just once. The chain links TRBV5-5 to TRBJ2-7, with 7 bases identical to TRBD1. The CDR3 runs 16 residues. The germline CDR1 and CDR2 sequences are SGHKS and YYEKEE (reference sequence). Trimming cost V 0 bases and J 3 bases; bases outside gene matches: 9. The CDR3 spells CASSLGFRTGHYEQYF. The CDR3 DNA sequence: TGTGCCAGCAGCTTGGGTTTTCGGACAGGACACTACGAGCAGTACTTC. The full variable domain, its missing parts supplied by reference TRBV5-5 and TRBJ2-7, is DAGVTQSPTHLIKTRGQQVTLRCSPISGHKSVSWYQQVLGQGPQFIFQYYEKEERGRGNFPDRFSARQFPNYSSELNVNALLLGDSALYLCASSLGFRTGHYEQYFGPGTRLTVT.

This clone was counted a single time. V is TRBV9 and J is TRBJ2-1; 9 bases are shared with TRBD2. Per the germline V gene, CDR1 is SGDLS and CDR2 is YYNGEE. J gave up 0 bases and V 4 bases, and 11 bases lay outside the gene matches. The length of the CDR3 is 18 residues. The CDR3 sequence: CASSPGVAGESSYNEQFF. The DNA of the CDR3 is TGTGCCAGCAGCCCGGGGGTAGCGGGAGAGAGCTCCTACAATGAGCAGTTCTTC.

J is TRBJ2-1 and V is TRBV29-1, with 8 bases lining up with TRBD1. The V segment lost 3 bases and the J segment 6 bases; nucleotides outside the gene matches: 4. Germline CDR1 SQVTM, CDR2 ANQGSEA. This CDR3 is built from 13 residues. CDR3 amino acids: CSVDTGGPNEQFF. The CDR3 DNA is TGCAGCGTTGACACAGGGGGTCCCAATGAGCAGTTCTTC.

The chain uses TRBV7-9 and TRBJ2-1, with D maybe TRBD1 (6 bases). Looked up from germline, CDR1 is SEHNR and CDR2 is FQNEAQ (reference sequence). This CDR3 has 12 residues. V lost 5 bases and J lost 5, with 7 bases in between. CDR3 sequence: CASSHRDNEQFF. CDR3 DNA sequence: TGTGCCAGCAGCCACAGGGACAATGAGCAGTTCTTC.

V is TRBV29-1 and J is TRBJ2-7; the D is unclear. Germline loops: CDR1 SQVTM, CDR2 ANQGSEA. The CDR3 is 12 residues long. Trimming removed 0 bases from V and 5 bases from J, with 8 bases in between. The CDR3 spells CSVEDLQNEQYF. The CDR3 nucleotides are TGCAGCGTTGAAGATCTTCAGAACGAGCAGTACTTC.

The rearrangement links TRBV5-4 to TRBJ2-2; weak D call: TRBD1 (6 bases). The CDR3 length is 14 residues. Germline V lookup: CDR1 SGHNT, CDR2 YYREEE (reference sequence). V lost 4 bases to trimming and J lost 4 bases, with 11 bases between them. In DNA, the CDR3 is TGTGCCAGCAGCCACACACAGGGCACCGGGGAGCTGTTTTTT. It encodes CASSHTQGTGELFF.

V and J are TRBV6-1 and TRBJ1-4, with 9 bases identical to TRBD1. This CDR3 comprises 14 residues. Unmatched junction bases numbered 6, after V lost 6 bases and J lost 7 bases. Germline V gene sequence: CDR1 MNHNS, CDR2 SASEGT. The chain's CDR3 is CASRTQGAGEKLFF. CDR3 bases: TGTGCCAGCAGGACACAGGGGGCTGGTGAAAAACTGTTTTTT.

The gene calls are TRBV30 and TRBJ1-1, with D possibly matching TRBD1 (5 bases). CDR3 size: 13 residues. V shed 1 base and J shed 4 bases, with 10 bases lying between them. The germline V gene has CDR1 GTSNPN and CDR2 SVGIG (reference sequence). CDR3: CAWSEQVLTEAFF. The CDR3 DNA reads TGTGCCTGGAGTGAACAGGTTCTCACTGAAGCTTTCTTT.

The J gene is TRBJ1-2, the V gene TRBV6-5; D is perhaps TRBD1 (5 bases). This CDR3 has 11 amino acids. CDR1 and CDR2 (germline): MNHEY, SVGAGI. V lost 5 bases to trimming and J lost 10 bases, with 11 bases between them. CDR3 sequence (DNA): TGTGCCAGCAGTCTCGGGACTTTCTACACCTTC. As protein: CASSLGTFYTF.

This sequence joins TRBV9 and TRBJ2-7; tentative D call: TRBD1 (5 bases). Trimming removed 4 bases from V and 2 bases from J, with 10 bases in between. CDR1 SGDLS and CDR2 YYNGEE come from the germline V gene. The CDR3 has 13 residues. CDR3 residues: CASSLDSAYEQYF. The CDR3 region has the DNA TGTGCCAGCAGCCTCGACAGTGCCTACGAGCAGTACTTC.

This clone was seen a few times. This rearrangement joins TRBV28 to TRBJ2-2; D unresolved. The germline V gene encodes CDR1 MDHEN and CDR2 SYDVKM. The CDR3 has 15 amino acids. V gave up 8 bases and J gave up 0 bases, with 13 bases separating them. CDR3 amino acids: CASGLDGTNTGELFF. For the CDR3, the DNA is TGTGCCAGCGGGCTCGACGGAACGAACACCGGGGAGCTGTTTTTT.

This rearrangement joins TRBV18 to TRBJ1-2; the match to TRBD1 covers 7 bases. The junction had 5 bases not matched to a gene; V was cut back by 4 bases and J by 3 bases. Germline V lookup: CDR1 KGHSH, CDR2 LQKENI. The CDR3 has 14 amino acids. CDR3 residues: CASSLFTGDYGYTF. The CDR3 nucleotides read TGTGCCAGCTCACTTTTTACAGGGGACTATGGCTACACCTTC.

The gene calls are TRBV10-3 and TRBJ2-2, with D tentatively TRBD2 (6 bases). The length of the CDR3 is 14 residues. With 6 bases removed from V and 7 bases from J, the gap between germline ends came to 15 bases. Germline V lookup: CDR1 ENHRY, CDR2 SYGVKD. The CDR3 region is CAIREGRPNGELFF. The CDR3 DNA follows: TGTGCCATCAGGGAGGGCCGCCCCAACGGGGAGCTGTTTTTT.

This clone was counted once. This chain joins TRBV7-8 and TRBJ1-4; D possibly corresponds to TRBD1 (5 bases). V was shortened by 1 base and J by 8 bases, with 20 bases between the two germline ends. This CDR3 has 17 amino acids. Germline V lookup: CDR1 SGHVS, CDR2 FQNEAQ. CDR3 nucleotides: TGTGCCAGCAGCTTAGATACGTGGGGCGGAAGGATCGAAAAACTGTTTTTT. Its translation is CASSLDTWGGRIEKLFF. Looking up the rest from reference TRBV7-8 and TRBJ1-4 gives the full variable domain: GAGVSQSPRYKVAKRGQDVALRCDPISGHVSLFWYQQALGQGPEFLTYFQNEAQLDKSGLPSDRFFAERPEGSVSTLKIQRTQQEDSAVYLCASSLDTWGGRIEKLFFGSGTQLSVL.

J is TRBJ2-7 and V is TRBV4-1; weak D call: TRBD1 (5 bases). Deletions cut 3 bases from V and 3 bases from J, with 12 bases between. The CDR3 sequence is 14 residues long. Germline V gene sequence: CDR1 MGHRA, CDR2 YSYEKL. The DNA for the CDR3 is TGCGCCAGCAGCCATTTGAAAGGGGACTACGAGCAGTACTTC. Translation gives CASSHLKGDYEQYF.

The chain is built from TRBV18 and TRBJ1-4; 9 bases are a match to TRBD1. Germline CDR1 is KGHSH and CDR2 is LQKENI. V shed 3 bases and J 7 bases; nucleotides not matched to a gene: 6. The CDR3 runs to 15 residues. This CDR3 reads CASSPTGTGTEKLFF. The CDR3, as DNA: TGTGCCAGCTCACCTACCGGGACAGGGACTGAAAAACTGTTTTTT.

This chain joins TRBV5-4 and TRBJ1-1; weak D call: TRBD1 (5 bases). There are 13 residues in the CDR3. Trimming pared 5 bases from V and 4 bases from J, leaving 12 bases between. CDR1 is SGHNT and CDR2 is YYREEE in the germline V gene (reference sequence). CDR3: CASSSQGFTEAFF. CDR3 DNA sequence: TGTGCCAGCAGTTCCCAGGGTTTCACTGAAGCTTTCTTT.

This chain joins TRBV18 and TRBJ2-1; 7 positions agree with TRBD1. The ends lost 3 bases at V and 7 bases at J; junction bases unmatched: 3. Germline values: CDR1 KGHSH, CDR2 LQKENI. The CDR3 contains 13 residues. The CDR3 loop reads CASSPDRENEQFF. CDR3 nucleotides: TGTGCCAGCTCACCTGACAGGGAAAATGAGCAGTTCTTC. Based on the CDR3 plus reference TRBV18 and TRBJ2-1, the full variable domain is NAGVMQNPRHLVRRRGQEARLRCSPMKGHSHVYWYRQLPEEGLKFMVYLQKENIIDESGMPKERFSAEFPKEGPSILRIQQVVRGDSAAYFCASSPDRENEQFFGPGTRLTVL.

CDR3 residues: CASSLGGSGANVLTF. The CDR3 bases are TGCGCCAGCAGCCTAGGGGGATCTGGGGCCAACGTCCTGACTTTC. The chain has TRBV5-1 and TRBJ2-6; weak D call: TRBD1 (6 bases). This CDR3 spans 15 amino acids. CDR1 is SGHRS, CDR2 YFSETQ, per germline. The germline V and J ends were trimmed by 4 bases and 1 base, with 9 bases remaining between them.

The V and J genes are TRBV19 and TRBJ1-4; TRBD1 might be the D (5 bases). This CDR3 contains 15 residues. Germline loops: CDR1 LNHDA, CDR2 SQIVND (reference sequence). Trimming pared 6 bases from V and 1 base from J, leaving 12 bases between. In DNA, the CDR3 is TGTGCCAGTAGACTGACCGGGGGAACTAATGAAAAACTGTTTTTT. This translates into CASRLTGGTNEKLFF.